The rows below give T cell receptor beta chains drawn from one sample of a study of OX40 agonist ivuxolimab in advanced cancers. Produced via immunoSEQ multiplex PCR; TCRdb's table is partial and in-frame only. Among about 20,000 clones listed, more than 65% were seen once. The material was CD4+ or CD8+ T cells sorted from blood, obtained in a trial of the OX40 agonist ivuxolimab. These receptors came from an adult with an advanced solid tumor such as melanoma, head and neck, liver or kidney cancer. Each CDR3 is given with its conserved first and last residue. The order of the fields is CDR3 length, clone size, J gene, D gene, V gene, CDR3 DNA, CDR3 protein. D genes are given only for firm matches. For some rows the clone size is stated as once, few or many, or as a class when expanded; others skip it.

CDR3 length: 13; clone size: NA; J gene: TRBJ2-7; D gene: NA; V gene: TRBV25-1; CDR3 DNA: TGTGCCAGCAGTGTACGTCAGGGGTTCGAGCAGTACTTC; CDR3 protein: CASSVRQGFEQYF
CDR3 length: 13; clone size: NA; J gene: TRBJ2-7; D gene: NA; V gene: TRBV28; CDR3 DNA: TGTGCCAGCAAGGCCAGCAACTCCTACGAGCAGTACTTC; CDR3 protein: CASKASNSYEQYF
CDR3 length: 16; clone size: NA; J gene: TRBJ2-5; D gene: TRBD2; V gene: TRBV30; CDR3 DNA: TGTGCCTGGAGTCTACTAGCGGGGGACCCCCAAGAGACCCAGTACTTC; CDR3 protein: CAWSLLAGDPQETQYF
CDR3 length: 13; clone size: NA; J gene: TRBJ2-1; D gene: NA; V gene: TRBV28; CDR3 DNA: TGTGCCAGCAGTTTACCCTTGCACAATGAGCAGTTCTTC; CDR3 protein: CASSLPLHNEQFF
CDR3 length: 15; clone size: NA; J gene: TRBJ2-4; D gene: TRBD2; V gene: TRBV4-1; CDR3 DNA: TGCGCCAGCAGCCAAGACGGGGGGGGCCTGAGCATTCAGTACTTC; CDR3 protein: CASSQDGGGLSIQYF
CDR3 length: 14; clone size: NA; J gene: TRBJ2-7; D gene: TRBD2; V gene: TRBV27; CDR3 DNA: TGTGCCAGCAGTCAACTAGCGAACTCCTACGAGCAGTACTTC; CDR3 protein: CASSQLANSYEQYF
CDR3 length: 13; clone size: once; J gene: TRBJ2-7; D gene: NA; V gene: TRBV27; CDR3 DNA: TGTGCCAGCAGTTTATCGTTGGGCGGGGAGCAGTACTTC; CDR3 protein: CASSLSLGGEQYF
CDR3 length: 13; clone size: few; J gene: TRBJ2-1; D gene: NA; V gene: TRBV4-1; CDR3 DNA: TGCGCCAGCAGCTTCGACTTGGGCAATGAGCAGTTCTTC; CDR3 protein: CASSFDLGNEQFF
CDR3 length: 14; clone size: NA; J gene: TRBJ1-4; D gene: TRBD1; V gene: TRBV5-6; CDR3 DNA: TGTGCCAGCAGCACGGGACAGGGGGAAGAAAAACTGTTTTTT; CDR3 protein: CASSTGQGEEKLFF
CDR3 length: 13; clone size: NA; J gene: TRBJ1-1; D gene: NA; V gene: TRBV28; CDR3 DNA: TGTGCCAGCAGTTTAGGTGAGAACACTGAAGCTTTCTTT; CDR3 protein: CASSLGENTEAFF
CDR3 length: 16; clone size: NA; J gene: TRBJ2-7; D gene: NA; V gene: TRBV7-9; CDR3 DNA: TGTGCCAGCAGCTTAGTCGCGCGTGGAGGGAAAGACGAGCAGTACTTC; CDR3 protein: CASSLVARGGKDEQYF
CDR3 length: 11; clone size: NA; J gene: TRBJ2-3; D gene: NA; V gene: TRBV27; CDR3 DNA: TGTGCCACCATAGCCGGGGATACGCAGTATTTT; CDR3 protein: CATIAGDTQYF
CDR3 length: 14; clone size: NA; J gene: TRBJ1-1; D gene: TRBD1; V gene: TRBV27; CDR3 DNA: TGTGCCAGCAGTTTATCCGACGGACAGGGTGAAGCTTTCTTT; CDR3 protein: CASSLSDGQGEAFF
CDR3 length: 14; clone size: once; J gene: TRBJ2-3; D gene: NA; V gene: TRBV9; CDR3 DNA: TGTGCCAGCAGCCAAGTTGGGGTAACAGATACGCAGTATTTT; CDR3 protein: CASSQVGVTDTQYF
CDR3 length: 18; clone size: NA; J gene: TRBJ2-1; D gene: TRBD2; V gene: TRBV9; CDR3 DNA: TGTGCCAGCAGCCCCCGGAATAGCGGGGGGCATTCCTACAATGAGCAGTTCTTC; CDR3 protein: CASSPRNSGGHSYNEQFF
CDR3 length: 12; clone size: NA; J gene: TRBJ2-7; D gene: TRBD2; V gene: TRBV2; CDR3 DNA: TGTGCCAGCGTACTAGCGGCCTACGAGCAGTACTTC; CDR3 protein: CASVLAAYEQYF
CDR3 length: 14; clone size: NA; J gene: TRBJ2-7; D gene: TRBD1; V gene: TRBV5-1; CDR3 DNA: TGCGCCAGCAGCTGGGGGACAGACTCCTACGAGCAGTACTTC; CDR3 protein: CASSWGTDSYEQYF
CDR3 length: 10; clone size: NA; J gene: TRBJ2-7; D gene: NA; V gene: TRBV2; CDR3 DNA: TGTGCCAGCAGTGGGTACGAGCAGTACTTC; CDR3 protein: CASSGYEQYF
CDR3 length: 15; clone size: NA; J gene: TRBJ1-1; D gene: TRBD1; V gene: TRBV27; CDR3 DNA: TGTGCCAGCAGTTTATCCGGGACAGGGTTCGCTGAAGCTTTCTTT; CDR3 protein: CASSLSGTGFAEAFF
CDR3 length: 15; clone size: NA; J gene: TRBJ2-7; D gene: TRBD1; V gene: TRBV2; CDR3 DNA: TGTGCCAGCAGTGCCTGGACAGGGGACCCCTACGAGCAGTACTTC; CDR3 protein: CASSAWTGDPYEQYF
CDR3 length: 12; clone size: NA; J gene: TRBJ1-1; D gene: NA; V gene: TRBV19; CDR3 DNA: TGTGCCAGTAGTATAGGGAACACTGAAGCTTTCTTT; CDR3 protein: CASSIGNTEAFF
CDR3 length: 14; clone size: once; J gene: TRBJ2-1; D gene: TRBD2; V gene: TRBV9; CDR3 DNA: TGTGCCAGCAGCGCGGGACTAGCCGGGTATGAGCAGTTCTTC; CDR3 protein: CASSAGLAGYEQFF
CDR3 length: 14; clone size: once; J gene: TRBJ2-3; D gene: NA; V gene: TRBV27; CDR3 DNA: TGTGCCAGCAGTTCTCTTCAGGGGACAGATACGCAGTATTTT; CDR3 protein: CASSSLQGTDTQYF
CDR3 length: 14; clone size: NA; J gene: TRBJ1-1; D gene: NA; V gene: TRBV2; CDR3 DNA: TGTGCCAGCAGTATCGGGTCTGTGAACACTGAAGCTTTCTTT; CDR3 protein: CASSIGSVNTEAFF
CDR3 length: 12; clone size: NA; J gene: TRBJ1-1; D gene: NA; V gene: TRBV4-2; CDR3 DNA: TGTGCCAGCAGCCAAGAAGGGAGGGAAGCTTTCTTT; CDR3 protein: CASSQEGREAFF
CDR3 length: 14; clone size: NA; J gene: TRBJ2-7; D gene: NA; V gene: TRBV7-9; CDR3 DNA: TGTGCCAGCAGCTTACGGCGAAGCTCCTACGAGCAGTACTTC; CDR3 protein: CASSLRRSSYEQYF
CDR3 length: 13; clone size: NA; J gene: TRBJ2-7; D gene: NA; V gene: TRBV19; CDR3 DNA: TGTGCCAGTAGTATTGGGCTACCCTACGAGCAGTACTTC; CDR3 protein: CASSIGLPYEQYF
CDR3 length: 16; clone size: once; J gene: TRBJ1-2; D gene: NA; V gene: TRBV6-6; CDR3 DNA: TGTGCCAGCTCCTCCCGGGGGAGGATCCCTAACTATGGCTACACCTTC; CDR3 protein: CASSSRGRIPNYGYTF
CDR3 length: 16; clone size: few; J gene: TRBJ2-2; D gene: NA; V gene: TRBV11-3; CDR3 DNA: TGTGCCAGCAGCTCCCCAGACGGGGCTTACACCGGGGAGCTGTTTTTT; CDR3 protein: CASSSPDGAYTGELFF
CDR3 length: 16; clone size: few; J gene: TRBJ1-1; D gene: TRBD1; V gene: TRBV25-1; CDR3 DNA: TGTGCCAGCAGCAAAGGACAGGGAGTGTTGGACACTGAAGCTTTCTTT; CDR3 protein: CASSKGQGVLDTEAFF
CDR3 length: 15; clone size: NA; J gene: TRBJ1-5; D gene: TRBD1; V gene: TRBV15; CDR3 DNA: TGTGCCACCAGACAGGGGAAGAATAGCAATCAGCCCCAGCATTTT; CDR3 protein: CATRQGKNSNQPQHF
CDR3 length: 17; clone size: once; J gene: TRBJ1-1; D gene: NA; V gene: TRBV4-1; CDR3 DNA: TGCGCCAGCAGCCCTAGTACGCCACCCTTCGAAGTCCTTAGAGCTTTCTTT; CDR3 protein: CASSPSTPPFEVLRAFF
CDR3 length: 11; clone size: NA; J gene: TRBJ1-5; D gene: NA; V gene: TRBV20-1; CDR3 DNA: TGCAGTGCCAGGAATGGCAGGGTCGGGGTATTT; CDR3 protein: CSARNGRVGVF
CDR3 length: 15; clone size: medium-sized; J gene: TRBJ1-3; D gene: TRBD1; V gene: TRBV5-4; CDR3 DNA: TGTGCCAGCAGCTCGGGACAGTCCACTGGAAACACCATATATTTT; CDR3 protein: CASSSGQSTGNTIYF
CDR3 length: 12; clone size: NA; J gene: TRBJ2-3; D gene: NA; V gene: TRBV9; CDR3 DNA: TGTGCCAGCAGCGCTACCACAGATACGCAGTATTTT; CDR3 protein: CASSATTDTQYF